Listed below are T cell receptor beta chains from one sample, sequenced in a study of vaccination and CD4 T cells after COVID-19. No antigen has been identified for these receptors. TCRdb re-called the PCR reads with MiXCR, one entry per CDR3 protein. In the table there are about 20,000 distinct CDR3 sequences, 45% to 55% of which are singletons. Input material: CD4+ T cells from blood, cultured in vitro. The receptors were gathered from a human donor who had recovered from COVID-19. CDR3s include the opening cysteine and the closing phenylalanine or tryptophan. The order of the fields is J gene, V gene, CDR3 protein.

TRBJ2-2 | TRBV6-2/TRBV6-3 | CASSYSTPSYTGELFF
TRBJ1-2 | TRBV2 | CASSAREGYYGYTF
TRBJ2-5 | TRBV20-1 | CSAYPGLADETQYF
TRBJ1-1 | TRBV14 | CASSWDRGSTEAFF
TRBJ2-7 | TRBV12-3/TRBV12-4 | CASSSWGGSYEQYF
TRBJ2-7 | TRBV28 | CASWGGSYEQYF
TRBJ1-5 | TRBV27 | CASTPQGLDKQPQHF
TRBJ2-4 | TRBV20-1 | CSADKGQGSIQYF
TRBJ1-2 | TRBV6-1 | CASTGTGQNYGYTF
TRBJ2-3 | TRBV10-1 | CASSEDGAGDTQYF
TRBJ1-1 | TRBV5-3 | CASSQPSRKNTEAFF
TRBJ2-1 | TRBV5-5 | CASSLGGTSGGMFF
TRBJ1-1 | TRBV29-1 | CSAPRGQGGTEAFF
TRBJ2-3 | TRBV27 | CASSRTSGSTVTDTQYF
TRBJ1-1 | TRBV19 | CASSTDRKNTEAFF
TRBJ1-1 | TRBV18 | CASSSETGLSMNTEAFF
TRBJ2-7 | TRBV6-1 | CASSQPGGGYEQYF
TRBJ2-3 | TRBV5-1 | CASSPGTKFTDTQYF
TRBJ1-1 | TRBV6-1 | CASSGRGVDTEAFF
TRBJ2-2 | TRBV30 | CAGGPGRRTNTGELFF
TRBJ2-2 | TRBV7-2 | CASSLGARQGPTGELFF
TRBJ2-3 | TRBV6-1 | CASSRGARTDTQYF
TRBJ2-3 | TRBV7-2 | CASSLMLSGNTDTQYF
TRBJ1-2 | TRBV27 | CASSPLGYGYTF
TRBJ2-3 | TRBV20-1 | CSARDQRTGTDTQYF
TRBJ1-5 | TRBV20-1 | CSALGGTSNQPQHF
TRBJ2-3 | TRBV24-1 | CATSDSRGSADTQYF
TRBJ2-2 | TRBV6-5 | CASSSGQISGELFF
TRBJ1-2 | TRBV18 | CASSPTGEGGYTF
TRBJ1-2 | TRBV23-1 | CARDSGQGGYGYTF
TRBJ2-1 | TRBV27 | CASIPRAGSYNEQFF
TRBJ2-3 | TRBV28 | CASSSPSLAGTDTQYF
TRBJ1-5 | TRBV12-3/TRBV12-4 | CASSLGSRPAPQHF
TRBJ2-7 | TRBV20-1 | CSARTSGNYEQYF
TRBJ1-1 | TRBV6-5 | CASSWRSPRGGPTEAFF
TRBJ2-1 | TRBV27 | CASSLGGTSRGVF
TRBJ1-2 | TRBV4-1 | CASSHPLTDTNYGYTF
TRBJ1-4 | TRBV7-2 | CASSPTLQGEKLFF
TRBJ2-3 | TRBV11-3 | CASSLDPATDTQYF
TRBJ2-7 | TRBV20-1 | CSSYSGLADSYEQYF
TRBJ1-4 | TRBV20-1 | CSARDPGQTNEKLFF
TRBJ2-7 | TRBV18 | CASSPGRSSYEQYF
TRBJ1-1 | TRBV5-4 | CASSSYRGRNTEAFF
TRBJ2-7 | TRBV11-2 | CASSPPRVYEQYF
TRBJ2-3 | TRBV6-2/TRBV6-3 | CASSYSYPSGTDTQYF
TRBJ2-7 | TRBV2 | CASREVRSSYEQYF
TRBJ2-3 | TRBV6-1 | CASSDRRRTDTQYF
TRBJ1-3 | TRBV6-1 | CASYTGARGNTIYF
TRBJ1-1 | TRBV2 | CASRNQGTEAFF
TRBJ2-5 | TRBV6-5 | CASSYLGREGGETQYF
TRBJ2-7 | TRBV27 | CASSPTDPGPASLEQYF